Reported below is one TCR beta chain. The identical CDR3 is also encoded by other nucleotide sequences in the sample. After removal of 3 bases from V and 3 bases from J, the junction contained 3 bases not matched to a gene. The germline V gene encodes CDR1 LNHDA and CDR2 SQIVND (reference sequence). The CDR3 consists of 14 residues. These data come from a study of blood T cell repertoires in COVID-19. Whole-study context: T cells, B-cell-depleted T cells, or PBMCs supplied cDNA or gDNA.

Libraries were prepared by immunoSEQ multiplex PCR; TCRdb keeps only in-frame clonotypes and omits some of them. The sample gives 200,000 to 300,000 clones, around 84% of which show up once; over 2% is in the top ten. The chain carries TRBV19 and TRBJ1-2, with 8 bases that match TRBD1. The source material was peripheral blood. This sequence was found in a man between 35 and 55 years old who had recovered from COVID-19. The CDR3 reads CASSMAGGDYGYTF. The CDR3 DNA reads TGTGCCAGTAGTATGGCAGGGGGCGACTATGGCTACACCTTC.